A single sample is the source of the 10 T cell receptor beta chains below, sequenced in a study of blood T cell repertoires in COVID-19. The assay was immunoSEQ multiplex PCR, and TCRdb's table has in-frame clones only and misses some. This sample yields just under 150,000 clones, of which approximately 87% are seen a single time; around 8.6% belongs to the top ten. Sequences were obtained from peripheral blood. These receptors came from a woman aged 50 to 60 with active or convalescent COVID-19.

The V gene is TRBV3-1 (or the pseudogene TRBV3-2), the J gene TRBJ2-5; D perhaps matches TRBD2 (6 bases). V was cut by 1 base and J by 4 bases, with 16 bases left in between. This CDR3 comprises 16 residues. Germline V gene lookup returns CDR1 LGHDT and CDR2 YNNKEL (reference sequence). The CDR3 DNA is TGTGCCAGCAGCCAAGGCAAGGCGGGGAGAGTAGAGACCCAGTACTTC. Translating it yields CASSQGKAGRVETQYF.

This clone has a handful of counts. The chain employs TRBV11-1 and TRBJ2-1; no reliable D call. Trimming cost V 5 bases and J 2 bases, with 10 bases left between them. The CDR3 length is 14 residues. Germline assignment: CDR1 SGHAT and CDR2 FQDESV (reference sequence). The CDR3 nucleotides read TGTGCCAGCAGCCCCCTCCGTGCCTACAATGAGCAGTTCTTC. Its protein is CASSPLRAYNEQFF.

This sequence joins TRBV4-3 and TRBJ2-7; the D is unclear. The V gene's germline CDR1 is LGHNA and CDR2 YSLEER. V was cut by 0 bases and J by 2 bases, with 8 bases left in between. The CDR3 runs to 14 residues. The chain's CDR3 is CASSQEMAPYEQYF. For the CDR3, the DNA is TGCGCCAGCAGCCAAGAAATGGCACCCTACGAGCAGTACTTC.

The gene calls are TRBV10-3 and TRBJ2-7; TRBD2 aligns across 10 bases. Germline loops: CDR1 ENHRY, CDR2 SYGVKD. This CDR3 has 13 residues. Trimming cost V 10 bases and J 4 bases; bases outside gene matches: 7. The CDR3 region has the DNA TGTGCCAGCCTAGCGGGAGAGGAGTACGAGCAGTACTTC. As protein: CASLAGEEYEQYF.

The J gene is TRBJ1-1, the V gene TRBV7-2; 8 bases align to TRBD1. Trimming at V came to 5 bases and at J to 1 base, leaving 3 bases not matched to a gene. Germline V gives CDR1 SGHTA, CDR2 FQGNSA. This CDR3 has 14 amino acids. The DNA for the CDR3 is TGTGCCAGCAGCAAACAGGGGGGGAACACTGAAGCTTTCTTT. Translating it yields CASSKQGGNTEAFF.

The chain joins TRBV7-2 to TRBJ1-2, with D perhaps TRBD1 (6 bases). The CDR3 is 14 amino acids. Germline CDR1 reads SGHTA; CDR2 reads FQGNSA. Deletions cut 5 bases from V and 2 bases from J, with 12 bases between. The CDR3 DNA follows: TGTGCCAGCAGCCAAGAAACAGGGAACTATGGCTACACCTTC. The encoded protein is CASSQETGNYGYTF. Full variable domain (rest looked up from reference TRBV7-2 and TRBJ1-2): GAGVSQSPSNKVTEKGKDVELRCDPISGHTALYWYRQSLGQGLEFLIYFQGNSAPDKSGLPSDRFSAERTGGSVSTLTIQRTQQEDSAVYLCASSQETGNYGYTFGSGTRLTVV.

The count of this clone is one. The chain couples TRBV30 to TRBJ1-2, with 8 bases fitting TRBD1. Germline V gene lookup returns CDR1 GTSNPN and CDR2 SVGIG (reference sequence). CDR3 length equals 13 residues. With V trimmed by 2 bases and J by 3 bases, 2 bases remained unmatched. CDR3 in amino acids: CAWSLGQDYGYTF. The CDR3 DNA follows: TGTGCCTGGAGTCTGGGACAGGACTATGGCTACACCTTC. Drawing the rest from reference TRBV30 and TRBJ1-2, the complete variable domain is SQTIHQWPATLVQPVGSPLSLECTVEGTSNPNLYWYRQAAGRGLQLLFYSVGIGQISSEVPQNLSASRPQDRQFILSSKKLLLSDSGFYLCAWSLGQDYGYTFGSGTRLTVV.

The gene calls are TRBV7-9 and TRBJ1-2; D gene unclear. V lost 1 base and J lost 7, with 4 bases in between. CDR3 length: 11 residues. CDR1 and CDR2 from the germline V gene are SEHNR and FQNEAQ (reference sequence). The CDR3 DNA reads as TGTGCCAGCAGCTTAGGCAGTGGCTACACCTTC. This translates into CASSLGSGYTF.

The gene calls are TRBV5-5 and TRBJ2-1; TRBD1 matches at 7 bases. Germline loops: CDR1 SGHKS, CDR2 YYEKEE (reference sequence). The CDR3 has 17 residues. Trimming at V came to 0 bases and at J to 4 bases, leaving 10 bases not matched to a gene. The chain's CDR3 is CASSLEFIGTEYNEQFF. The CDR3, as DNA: TGTGCCAGCAGCTTGGAATTTATCGGGACAGAGTACAATGAGCAGTTCTTC.

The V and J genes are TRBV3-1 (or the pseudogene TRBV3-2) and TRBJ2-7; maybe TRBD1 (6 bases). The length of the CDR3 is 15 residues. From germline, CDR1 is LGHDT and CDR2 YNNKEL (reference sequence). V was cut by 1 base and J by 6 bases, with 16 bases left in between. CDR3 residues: CASSQVSKGVFEQYF. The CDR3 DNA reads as TGTGCCAGCAGCCAAGTAAGTAAGGGGGTATTCGAGCAGTACTTC.